Below, 28 T cell receptor beta chains from the same sample are listed, as sequenced in a study of cytomegalovirus exposure and HLA in healthy donors. The PCR ran on 60 Vbeta and 13 Jbeta primers. Libraries were prepared by immunoSEQ multiplex PCR; TCRdb keeps only in-frame clonotypes and omits some of them. This table holds fewer than 200,000 clones, around 90% found once. Sequenced sample: PBMCs. The receptors were sampled from a boy younger than 10 in good health and CMV-seronegative.

The V and J genes are TRBV30 and TRBJ1-1; D is unresolved. CDR3 length: 14 amino acids. Deletions cut 4 bases from V and 0 bases from J, with 12 bases between. Per the germline V gene, CDR1 is GTSNPN and CDR2 is SVGIG (reference sequence). The CDR3 spells CAWIRYGMNTEAFF. In DNA, the CDR3 is TGTGCCTGGATTCGTTACGGGATGAACACTGAAGCTTTCTTT.

J is TRBJ2-7 and V is TRBV2, with 8 bases that match TRBD1. The trim removed 6 bases at V and 2 bases at J, leaving 6 bases unmatched. The CDR3 consists of 14 residues. The germline CDR1 and CDR2 sequences are SNHLY and FYNNEI. CDR3 amino acids: CASSPGTGPYEQYF. The CDR3 nucleotides read TGTGCCAGCAGCCCCGGGACAGGCCCCTACGAGCAGTACTTC.

On this clone: The germline gene is not matched at one end of the junction; a read error may be the cause. V and J are TRBV5-8 and TRBJ2-5; D may be TRBD1 (5 bases). Germline-derived CDR1 and CDR2 are SGHTS and YDEGEE. The CDR3 loop spans 15 amino acids. CDR3 in amino acids: CASTPRWTTLLRPNF. CDR3 sequence (DNA): TGTGCCAGCACCCCCCGGTGGACAACGCTCCTACGACCAAACTTC.

The J gene is TRBJ1-2, the V gene TRBV5-4, with 8 nucleotides matching TRBD1. Germline V gene sequence: CDR1 SGHNT, CDR2 YYREEE (reference sequence). After removal of 4 bases from V and 8 bases from J, the junction contained 10 bases not matched to a gene. CDR3 length equals 14 residues. The CDR3 loop reads CASSPTGARSGYTF. In nucleotides, the CDR3 is TGTGCCAGCAGCCCGACAGGGGCTCGGTCAGGCTACACCTTC. The full variable domain, in which reference TRBV5-4 and TRBJ1-2 provide the parts outside the CDR3, is ETGVTQSPTHLIKTRGQQVTLRCSSQSGHNTVSWYQQALGQGPQFIFQYYREEENGRGNFPPRFSGLQFPNYSSELNVNALELDDSALYLCASSPTGARSGYTFGSGTRLTVV.

This clone occurred a few times. In DNA, the CDR3 is TGTGCCAGCAGCTTGACAGGGGTGAACACTGAAGCTTTCTTT. Its translation is CASSLTGVNTEAFF. The chain is built from TRBV5-6 and TRBJ1-1, with TRBD1 identical over 7 bases. CDR1 and CDR2 (germline): SGHDT, YYEEEE. V lost 1 base, J lost 0 bases, and 0 bases stayed unmatched. The CDR3 is 14 residues long.

The chain combines TRBV30 with TRBJ2-1; possibly TRBD2 for D (5 bases). Germline V gives CDR1 GTSNPN, CDR2 SVGIG (reference sequence). Trimming stripped 4 bases from V and 6 bases from J, with 13 bases between. The CDR3 covers 13 residues. The CDR3 spells CAWNPGMSNEQFF. CDR3 nucleotide sequence: TGTGCCTGGAATCCGGGGATGAGCAATGAGCAGTTCTTC.

V is TRBV28 and J is TRBJ2-5; D might be TRBD2 (6 bases). The CDR3 has 15 amino acids. The V end lost 6 bases, the J end lost 2 bases, and 16 bases lay between the germline ends. CDR1 MDHEN and CDR2 SYDVKM come from the germline V gene. The CDR3 DNA sequence: TGTGCCAGCAGCCTCCCCCTGCGGGGACAAGAGACCCAGTACTTC. It is translated as CASSLPLRGQETQYF.

The V call is TRBV30, the J call TRBJ1-1; D might be TRBD1 (5 bases). V was clipped by 0 bases and J by 4 bases, with 21 bases between them. Looked up from germline, CDR1 is GTSNPN and CDR2 is SVGIG (reference sequence). CDR3 size: 17 residues. CDR3 sequence (DNA): TGTGCCTGGAGTGTAATATTGGTCGGGGGGAGAGGCACTGAAGCTTTCTTT. It codes for CAWSVILVGGRGTEAFF. The entire variable domain, with the rest obtained from reference TRBV30 and TRBJ1-1, is as follows: SQTIHQWPATLVQPVGSPLSLECTVEGTSNPNLYWYRQAAGRGLQLLFYSVGIGQISSEVPQNLSASRPQDRQFILSSKKLLLSDSGFYLCAWSVILVGGRGTEAFFGQGTRLTVV.

CDR3 residues: CASSSRGQETQYF. The CDR3 bases are TGCGCCAGCAGCTCCCGGGGACAAGAGACCCAGTACTTC. The rearrangement joins TRBV5-1 to TRBJ2-5; TRBD2 might be the D (5 bases). Trimming removed 3 bases from V and 2 bases from J, with 8 bases in between. Germline V gives CDR1 SGHRS, CDR2 YFSETQ. The CDR3 contains 13 residues.

This clone was recorded only once. The J gene is TRBJ2-5, the V gene TRBV29-1, with D uncertain. V lost 4 bases and J 7 bases, leaving 7 bases between the germline ends. CDR1 and CDR2 (germline): SQVTM, ANQGSEA. This CDR3 has 10 residues. Written as DNA, the CDR3 is TGCAGCGTTGTGTCCGGGACCCAGTACTTC. This encodes CSVVSGTQYF.

This sequence joins TRBV2 and TRBJ2-1; TRBD1 might be the D (5 bases). Deletions cut 9 bases from V and 8 bases from J, with 17 bases between. Germline V gene lookup returns CDR1 SNHLY and CDR2 FYNNEI. The CDR3 is made up of 13 amino acids. The CDR3 reads CARCLQGRDEQFF. The CDR3 DNA follows: TGTGCCAGGTGTCTGCAGGGTCGGGATGAGCAGTTCTTC.

This sequence joins TRBV28 and TRBJ2-7, with 8 positions matching TRBD1. V lost 6 bases to trimming and J lost 3 bases; unmatched junction nucleotides: 13. The CDR3 has 16 amino acids. The germline CDR1 and CDR2 sequences are MDHEN and SYDVKM. The CDR3 is CASSPSLGTGNYEQYF. Written as DNA, the CDR3 is TGTGCCAGCAGCCCATCGTTAGGGACAGGTAACTACGAGCAGTACTTC.

The chain combines TRBV5-1 with TRBJ2-7; 13 positions agree with TRBD2. V gave up 0 bases and J gave up 6 bases; unmatched junction bases: 6. The germline gives CDR1 SGHRS, CDR2 YFSETQ. CDR3 size: 16 residues. CDR3 loop: CASSLVGGTSGIEQYF. The CDR3 region has the DNA TGCGCCAGCAGCTTGGTAGGAGGGACTAGCGGGATCGAGCAGTACTTC.

The chain links TRBV2 to TRBJ1-1; 8 bases agree with TRBD1. Germline CDR1 reads SNHLY; CDR2 reads FYNNEI. The V segment lost 2 bases and the J segment 7 bases; nucleotides outside the gene matches: 3. This CDR3 spans 13 amino acids. The CDR3 coding sequence is TGTGCCAGCAGTGAACAGGGGGCCAATGAAGCTTTCTTT. Its translation is CASSEQGANEAFF. Variable domain in full (rest from reference TRBV2 and TRBJ1-1): EPEVTQTPSHQVTQMGQEVILRCVPISNHLYFYWYRQILGQKVEFLVSFYNNEISEKSEIFDDQFSVERPDGSNFTLKIRSTKLEDSAMYFCASSEQGANEAFFGQGTRLTVV.

V and J are TRBV5-8 and TRBJ2-1, with a tentative D call TRBD2 (7 bases). The CDR3 is 16 residues long. Trimming took 0 bases from V and 4 from J, leaving 14 bases between them. The germline gives CDR1 SGHTS, CDR2 YDEGEE. CDR3 sequence (DNA): TGTGCCAGCAGCTTGGAGGGGGGGCGGAGGTACAATGAGCAGTTCTTC. The encoded protein is CASSLEGGRRYNEQFF.

This clone was picked up one time. The V call is TRBV19, the J call TRBJ2-5; tentative D call: TRBD1 (5 bases). The V gene's germline CDR1 is LNHDA and CDR2 SQIVND (reference sequence). The CDR3 totals 17 residues. V shed 3 bases and J shed 0 bases, with 17 bases lying between them. The CDR3 sequence: CASSIGALSGNQETQYF. For the CDR3, the DNA is TGTGCCAGTAGTATTGGGGCGCTCTCGGGCAACCAAGAGACCCAGTACTTC. The variable domain in full, with the rest retrieved from reference TRBV19 and TRBJ2-5, is DGGITQSPKYLFRKEGQNVTLSCEQNLNHDAMYWYRQDPGQGLRLIYYSQIVNDFQKGDIAEGYSVSREKKESFPLTVTSAQKNPTAFYLCASSIGALSGNQETQYFGPGTRLLVL.

The chain employs TRBV10-2 and TRBJ1-1; tentatively, D is TRBD1 (5 bases). The V and J ends lost 7 bases and 6 bases respectively, with 15 bases between them. The CDR3 consists of 13 residues. Germline CDR1 and CDR2: WSHSY and SAAADI. For the CDR3, the DNA is TGCGCCAGCAACAGCCCGGACAAAGCTGAAGCTTTCTTT. This gives the protein CASNSPDKAEAFF.

This clone was picked up one time. This chain connects TRBV7-6 to TRBJ1-2; perhaps TRBD1 as D (5 bases). V lost 4 bases and J lost 3, with 9 bases in between. CDR3 size: 13 residues. Germline V gene data show CDR1 as SGHVS and CDR2 as FNYEAQ. The CDR3 DNA reads TGTGCCAGCAGCTCCCAGGGTTACTATGGCTACACCTTC. Translated: CASSSQGYYGYTF.

The chain is built from TRBV9 and TRBJ1-1; TRBD1 matches at 7 bases. The CDR3 runs 14 residues. The V segment lost 2 bases and the J segment 3 bases; nucleotides outside the gene matches: 4. CDR1 and CDR2 (germline): SGDLS, YYNGEE. CDR3 sequence reads: CASSVHRGDTEAFF. In nucleotides, the CDR3 is TGTGCCAGCAGCGTCCACAGGGGAGACACTGAAGCTTTCTTT. Complete variable domain (other parts from reference TRBV9 and TRBJ1-1): DSGVTQTPKHLITATGQRVTLRCSPRSGDLSVYWYQQSLDQGLQFLIQYYNGEERAKGNILERFSAQQFPDLHSELNLSSLELGDSALYFCASSVHRGDTEAFFGQGTRLTVV.

CDR3 in amino acids: CASSLATLAVGQETQYF. The CDR3 nucleotides are TGCGCCAGCAGCTTGGCCACCTTAGCGGTGGGCCAAGAGACCCAGTACTTC. The chain is built from TRBV5-1 and TRBJ2-5; D might be TRBD2 (6 bases). The germline gives CDR1 SGHRS, CDR2 YFSETQ. The CDR3 is 17 residues long. Trimming shortened V by 0 bases and J by 1 base, and 16 bases separated the two germline ends.

The CDR3 bases are TGCGCCAGCAGGGGCCTAGCGGGGGGGCCCGGTGGAACAGATACGCAGTATTTT. This gives the protein CASRGLAGGPGGTDTQYF. V is TRBV5-1 and J is TRBJ2-3, with 12 nucleotides matching TRBD2. Trimming took 5 bases from V and 3 from J; bases not matched to a gene: 13. The CDR3 is 18 residues long. From germline, CDR1 is SGHRS and CDR2 YFSETQ.

The chain couples TRBV7-3 to TRBJ1-1; possible D gene TRBD1, 5 bases. V was pared by 1 base and J by 3 bases, with 6 bases between. The CDR3 contains 13 residues. In germline, CDR1 is SGHTA, CDR2 FQGTGA. The CDR3 DNA sequence: TGTGCCAGCAGCTTAAGGGGGGACACTGAAGCTTTCTTT. This encodes CASSLRGDTEAFF.

This clone was recorded only once. V gene TRBV6-1 combines with J gene TRBJ1-6, with no clear D. From germline, CDR1 is MNHNS and CDR2 SASEGT. The CDR3 runs 11 residues. Between the trimmed V and J ends, which lost 6 bases and 7 bases, there was a span of 4 bases. The CDR3 sequence: CASRENSPLHF. DNA for the CDR3: TGTGCCAGCAGGGAGAATTCACCCCTCCACTTT.

V usage is TRBV10-3 and J usage is TRBJ2-1, with 14 nucleotides matching TRBD2. Trimming cost V 6 bases and J 3 bases; bases outside gene matches: 1. Germline-derived CDR1 and CDR2 are ENHRY and SYGVKD. CDR3 length equals 15 residues. The CDR3 DNA reads TGTGCCATCAGCGGGACTAGCGGGGGCTACAATGAGCAGTTCTTC. As protein: CAISGTSGGYNEQFF.

The genes are TRBV27 and TRBJ1-5; D possibly corresponds to TRBD1 (6 bases). The CDR3 length is 14 residues. Germline values: CDR1 MNHEY, CDR2 SMNVEV (reference sequence). Trimming stripped 6 bases from V and 3 bases from J, with 12 bases between. In nucleotides, the CDR3 is TGTGCCAGCAGCATAACAGGGTTCAATCAGCCCCAGCATTTT. Its translation is CASSITGFNQPQHF.

This clone occurred once. The chain combines TRBV14 with TRBJ2-3, with 7 bases lining up with TRBD2. This CDR3 region has 15 residues. CDR1 is SGHDN, CDR2 FVKESK, per germline. J gave up 4 bases and V 1 base, and 5 bases lay outside the gene matches. The DNA for the CDR3 is TGTGCCAGCAGCCAAGCAGGTCGGGGGGCAGATACGCAGTATTTT. Residues: CASSQAGRGADTQYF.

This clone appeared once. This chain links TRBV19 with TRBJ2-7, with a tentative D call TRBD2 (5 bases). The germline CDR1 and CDR2 sequences are LNHDA and SQIVND (reference sequence). V was pared by 5 bases and J by 0 bases, with 11 bases between. The CDR3 length is 14 residues. CDR3 in DNA: TGTGCCAGTAGTGTCACCGGGGACTCCTACGAGCAGTACTTC. It encodes CASSVTGDSYEQYF.

This chain connects TRBV13 to TRBJ1-3, with D unclear. Between the trimmed V and J ends, which lost 6 bases and 0 bases, there was a span of 9 bases. The germline gives CDR1 PRHDT, CDR2 FYEKMQ (reference sequence). The CDR3 sequence is 14 residues long. Written as DNA, the CDR3 is TGTGCCAGCAGTATTACCGGCTCTGGAAACACCATATATTTT. Protein sequence: CASSITGSGNTIYF. The full variable domain, in which reference TRBV13 and TRBJ1-3 provide the parts outside the CDR3, is AAGVIQSPRHLIKEKRETATLKCYPIPRHDTVYWYQQGPGQDPQFLISFYEKMQSDKGSIPDRFSAQQFSDYHSELNMSSLELGDSALYFCASSITGSGNTIYFGEGSWLTVV.